This T cell receptor beta chain was retrieved from a study of T cell responses to AZD1222 COVID-19 vaccine. Study-wide points: Among those given AZD1222, only six were seropositive at baseline.

The CDR3 totals 17 residues. Trimming left V 2 bases short and J 4 bases short, with 19 bases between. In germline, CDR1 is MGHRA, CDR2 YSYEKL. This clone was seen just once. What it recognizes is unknown. Data came from immunoSEQ multiplex PCR; TCRdb stores just in-frame clones and leaves some out. The sample has 150,000 or so clones; about 90% are singletons. This TCR came from an adult in good health. This specimen was peripheral blood, taken on day 0 of AZD1222 vaccination. The chain uses TRBV4-1 and TRBJ2-3, with TRBD2 as a possible D gene (7 bases). CDR3 coding DNA: TGCGCCAGCAGCCAAATGTTATTTTCGGGGGGCGCAGATACGCAGTATTTT. It is translated as CASSQMLFSGGADTQYF.